These 13 T cell receptor beta chains came from one sample sequenced in a study of OX40 agonist ivuxolimab in advanced cancers. The repertoire was sequenced with immunoSEQ multiplex PCR; TCRdb's copy has only in-frame clones and lacks some. The sample has roughly 60,000 clones; around 90% are singletons. This material consisted of CD4+ or CD8+ T cells sorted from blood, taken in a trial of the OX40 agonist ivuxolimab. Receptor source: an adult with an advanced solid tumor such as melanoma, head and neck, liver or kidney cancer.

This chain joins TRBV18 and TRBJ1-1; the match to TRBD1 covers 7 bases. V shed 3 bases, J shed 0 bases, and the junction held 10 bases outside the gene matches. Germline assignment: CDR1 KGHSH and CDR2 LQKENI. This CDR3 has 17 residues. The chain's CDR3 is CASSPGAAGGVNTEAFF. The CDR3 bases are TGTGCCAGCTCACCCGGGGCGGCAGGGGGGGTGAACACTGAAGCTTTCTTT.

The V call is TRBV27, the J call TRBJ2-6; either TRBD1 or TRBD2 may supply D (5 bases each). CDR1 MNHEY and CDR2 SMNVEV come from the germline V gene (reference sequence). The ends were cut back, 5 bases at V and 0 bases at J, with 8 bases in the middle. This CDR3 region has 15 residues. For the CDR3, the DNA is TGTGCCAGCAGTCGGGGCCGCTCTGGGGCCAACGTCCTGACTTTC. Amino acids: CASSRGRSGANVLTF.

The CDR3 bases are TGTGCCAGCTCACCAGGTTTTCGGTTCAATGAAAAACTGTTTTTT. It is translated as CASSPGFRFNEKLFF. The chain employs TRBV18 and TRBJ1-4; no clear D gene. Germline values: CDR1 KGHSH, CDR2 LQKENI. Trimming shortened V by 2 bases and J by 5 bases, and 12 bases separated the two germline ends. This CDR3 is 15 amino acids long. Based on the CDR3 plus reference TRBV18 and TRBJ1-4, the full variable domain is NAGVMQNPRHLVRRRGQEARLRCSPMKGHSHVYWYRQLPEEGLKFMVYLQKENIIDESGMPKERFSAEFPKEGPSILRIQQVVRGDSAAYFCASSPGFRFNEKLFFGSGTQLSVL.

This rearrangement joins TRBV5-3 to TRBJ1-4; TRBD1 matches at 8 bases. TRBV5-3 is recorded as an ORF, its role being uncertain. The length of the CDR3 is 15 residues. Trimming cost V 4 bases and J 8 bases; bases outside gene matches: 10. CDR3 nucleotide sequence: TGTGCCAGAAGCCGAAAGACAGGGGAGGAGGAAAAACTGTTTTTT. The encoded protein is CARSRKTGEEEKLFF.

The gene calls are TRBV7-9 and TRBJ1-5; D is undetermined. Looked up from germline, CDR1 is SEHNR and CDR2 is FQNEAQ (reference sequence). CDR3 length: 15 amino acids. V lost 3 bases to trimming and J lost 2 bases, with 11 bases between them. The CDR3 nucleotides read TGTGCCAGCAGCTTGGCCCTCGGGGGCAATCAGCCCCAGCATTTT. Protein: CASSLALGGNQPQHF.

V is TRBV7-2 and J is TRBJ1-2; D gene ambiguous. V lost 5 bases and J 8 bases, leaving 18 bases between the germline ends. The CDR3 has 14 amino acids. Germline V gene lookup returns CDR1 SGHTA and CDR2 FQGNSA. In DNA, the CDR3 is TGTGCCAGCAGCCTAGACTTAGGCTGGGGAGGCTACACCTTC. It is translated as CASSLDLGWGGYTF.

The chain employs TRBV6-6 and TRBJ1-1; D not resolved. The CDR3 sequence is 14 residues long. CDR1 MNHNY and CDR2 SVGAGI come from the germline V gene (reference sequence). Trimming removed 4 bases at V and 1 base at J, with 10 bases between. CDR3 sequence reads: CASSSRTGNTEAFF. For the CDR3, the DNA is TGTGCCAGCAGTTCTCGGACGGGGAACACTGAAGCTTTCTTT.

The gene calls are TRBV28 and TRBJ2-4, with TRBD1 matching over 10 bases. This CDR3 is built from 14 residues. Germline trimming cut 5 bases from V and 6 bases from J; bases unmatched to any gene: 4. Germline CDR1 is MDHEN and CDR2 is SYDVKM. CDR3 protein: CASSTGQGRNIQYF. The CDR3, as DNA: TGTGCCAGCAGTACGGGACAGGGGAGAAACATTCAGTACTTC.

V is TRBV5-5 and J is TRBJ2-7, with 8 bases lining up with TRBD2. This CDR3 contains 14 residues. Germline V CDR1 and CDR2: SGHKS, YYEKEE (reference sequence). V shed 2 bases, J shed 1 base, and the junction held 2 bases outside the gene matches. The CDR3 coding sequence is TGTGCCAGCAGCTTCTCTAGCGGGTCCTACGAGCAGTACTTC. This gives the protein CASSFSSGSYEQYF. The whole variable domain, remainder taken from reference TRBV5-5 and TRBJ2-7, is DAGVTQSPTHLIKTRGQQVTLRCSPISGHKSVSWYQQVLGQGPQFIFQYYEKEERGRGNFPDRFSARQFPNYSSELNVNALLLGDSALYLCASSFSSGSYEQYFGPGTRLTVT.

This clone was seen a single time. V gene TRBV5-1 combines with J gene TRBJ2-3; 12 nucleotides match TRBD2. Unmatched junction bases numbered 6, after V lost 4 bases and J lost 6 bases. The length of the CDR3 is 15 residues. Germline V gene data show CDR1 as SGHRS and CDR2 as YFSETQ. The CDR3 nucleotides are TGCGCCAGCAGCCTGCTAGCGGGGGGGCCGGATACGCAGTATTTT. Its translation: CASSLLAGGPDTQYF.

This chain links TRBV9 with TRBJ2-3; 8 nucleotides align to TRBD2. The CDR3 is 14 amino acids. V shed 5 bases, J shed 5 bases, and the junction held 7 bases outside the gene matches. Germline assignment: CDR1 SGDLS and CDR2 YYNGEE. The CDR3 is CASSRGGSIDTQYF. CDR3 coding DNA: TGTGCCAGCAGTCGGGGGGGCTCGATAGATACGCAGTATTTT.

The chain carries TRBV6-5 and TRBJ1-2; D gene ambiguous. CDR1 is MNHEY and CDR2 is SVGAGI in the germline V gene. There are 12 residues in the CDR3. Trimming took off 5 bases at V and 0 bases at J, with 4 bases between the two ends. The CDR3 loop is CASSRANYGYTF. The CDR3 DNA follows: TGTGCCAGCAGTCGGGCTAACTATGGCTACACCTTC.

This chain uses TRBV2 with TRBJ2-2; D is ambiguous. Trimming shortened V by 6 bases and J by 6 bases, and 11 bases separated the two germline ends. The CDR3 loop spans 13 amino acids. Germline CDR1 is SNHLY and CDR2 is FYNNEI. This CDR3 is CASRVVGSGELFF. CDR3 nucleotide sequence: TGTGCCAGCAGAGTAGTGGGGTCCGGGGAGCTGTTTTTT.